This is a list of T cell receptor beta chains from one sample in a study of T-cell memory formation after mild COVID-19. TCRdb ran MiXCR on the 5' RACE reads and lists one entry per CDR3 protein. The sample shows around 340,000 distinct CDR3 sequences, 20% to 25% of them seen only once. The sample taken for sequencing was PBMCs or a T cell subset sorted from them (not recorded which). The receptors were gathered from an adult woman who had mild COVID-19 (a few samples of this study predate the infection). Cell type and time point are not known. Each CDR3 is given without its conserved first and last residue.

CDR3: ASSQDLNPGYEQY
J: TRBJ2-7
V: TRBV4-3

CDR3: ATGTGANEQF
J: TRBJ2-1
V: TRBV24-1

CDR3: ASSASGSYEQY
J: TRBJ2-7
V: TRBV7-7

CDR3: SARPPGHLTDTQY
J: TRBJ2-3
V: TRBV20-1

CDR3: ASSHGGSGGNTIY
J: TRBJ1-3
V: TRBV7-9

CDR3: ASSLRDSNQPQH
J: TRBJ1-5
V: TRBV18

CDR3: SAYVGGPWSSTDTQY
J: TRBJ2-3
V: TRBV20-1

CDR3: ASSSGPTSTDTQY
J: TRBJ2-3
V: TRBV12-3/TRBV12-4

CDR3: SAPDRSSTDTQY
J: TRBJ2-3
V: TRBV20-1

CDR3: ATSDPDPGQGSDNEQF
J: TRBJ2-1
V: TRBV24-1

CDR3: ATSDRTGAMETQY
J: TRBJ2-5
V: TRBV24-1

CDR3: ASSSGIRTSGGYNEQF
J: TRBJ2-1
V: TRBV7-8

CDR3: ASSYVSGVVDNEQF
J: TRBJ2-1
V: TRBV6-5

CDR3: ASGGSEQF
J: TRBJ2-1
V: TRBV6-4

CDR3: ASSLIVTDTQY
J: TRBJ2-3
V: TRBV5-1

CDR3: ASSSSGRARETQY
J: TRBJ2-5
V: TRBV7-8

CDR3: SARDLEGVETQY
J: TRBJ2-5
V: TRBV20-1

CDR3: ASSSTVAKNIQY
J: TRBJ2-4
V: TRBV7-9

CDR3: ASSRQGASNTGELF
J: TRBJ2-2
V: TRBV11-3

CDR3: ASTWGGSYEQY
J: TRBJ2-7
V: TRBV6-6

CDR3: ASSARTSGSADTQY
J: TRBJ2-3
V: TRBV9

CDR3: ASSDTTIGGGGYEQY
J: TRBJ2-7
V: TRBV5-1

CDR3: ASSEDRPTGELF
J: TRBJ2-2
V: TRBV7-6

CDR3: ASIPLWPSTDTQY
J: TRBJ2-3
V: TRBV7-2

CDR3: ASSLAQGGAGANVLT
J: TRBJ2-6
V: TRBV12-3/TRBV12-4

CDR3: ASSLTGSLNNEQF
J: TRBJ2-1
V: TRBV4-3

CDR3: ATSRREAGTYNEQF
J: TRBJ2-1
V: TRBV24-1

CDR3: ATSRGPERRPEAF
J: TRBJ1-1
V: TRBV15

CDR3: ASSLTAGHGTDTQY
J: TRBJ2-3
V: TRBV7-3

CDR3: ASSSMTGKDEQF
J: TRBJ2-1
V: TRBV12-3/TRBV12-4

CDR3: SARSAGGHYSTDTQY
J: TRBJ2-3
V: TRBV20-1

CDR3: ANRDGSTDTQY
J: TRBJ2-3
V: TRBV10-3

CDR3: ASSIDPSRGYT
J: TRBJ1-2
V: TRBV19

CDR3: ASRYQGVGSEAF
J: TRBJ1-1
V: TRBV27

CDR3: ASRVAGALSYEQY
J: TRBJ2-7
V: TRBV5-1

CDR3: ASSSQGAESTEAF
J: TRBJ1-1
V: TRBV5-1

CDR3: ASSFLTSSGDTQY
J: TRBJ2-3
V: TRBV7-2

CDR3: SASPPGLAEAF
J: TRBJ1-1
V: TRBV20-1

CDR3: ASSYGAQNTGELF
J: TRBJ2-2
V: TRBV11-3

CDR3: ASSPPEGDNYNEQF
J: TRBJ2-1
V: TRBV9

CDR3: ASSIGLRGAGEAF
J: TRBJ1-1
V: TRBV19

CDR3: ASSSDRNYYNEQF
J: TRBJ2-1
V: TRBV6-4

CDR3: ASTSTGELF
J: TRBJ2-2
V: TRBV7-2

CDR3: ASSSGLAIYEQY
J: TRBJ2-7
V: TRBV7-8

CDR3: ASSPRSASGSTDTQY
J: TRBJ2-3
V: TRBV12-3/TRBV12-4

CDR3: SARRDRGADTQY
J: TRBJ2-3
V: TRBV20-1

CDR3: SVATGTSGGDTQY
J: TRBJ2-3
V: TRBV29-1

CDR3: ASQREAHNEQF
J: TRBJ2-1
V: TRBV9

CDR3: ASSSRDRVGEAF
J: TRBJ1-1
V: TRBV7-3

CDR3: AIKGQGVSDEQF
J: TRBJ2-1
V: TRBV10-3

CDR3: ASSQGPEQF
J: TRBJ2-1
V: TRBV5-8

CDR3: ASSPRPDTYEQY
J: TRBJ2-7
V: TRBV4-3

CDR3: ASSLEGASNYGYT
J: TRBJ1-2
V: TRBV11-2

CDR3: ASSLLLHTSGYT
J: TRBJ1-2
V: TRBV12-3/TRBV12-4